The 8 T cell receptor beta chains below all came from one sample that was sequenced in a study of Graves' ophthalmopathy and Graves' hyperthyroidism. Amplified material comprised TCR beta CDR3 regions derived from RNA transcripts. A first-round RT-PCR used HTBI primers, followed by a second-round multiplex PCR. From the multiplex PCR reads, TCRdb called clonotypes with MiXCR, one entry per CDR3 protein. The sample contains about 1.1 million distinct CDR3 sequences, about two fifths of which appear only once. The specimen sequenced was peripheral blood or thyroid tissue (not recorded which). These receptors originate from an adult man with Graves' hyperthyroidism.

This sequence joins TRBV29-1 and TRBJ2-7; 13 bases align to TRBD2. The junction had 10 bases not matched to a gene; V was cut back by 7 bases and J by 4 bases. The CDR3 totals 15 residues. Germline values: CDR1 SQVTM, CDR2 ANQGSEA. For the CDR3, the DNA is TGCAGCGCAAAACCCGGGACTAGCGGGACGTACGAGCAGTACTTC. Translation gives CSAKPGTSGTYEQYF.

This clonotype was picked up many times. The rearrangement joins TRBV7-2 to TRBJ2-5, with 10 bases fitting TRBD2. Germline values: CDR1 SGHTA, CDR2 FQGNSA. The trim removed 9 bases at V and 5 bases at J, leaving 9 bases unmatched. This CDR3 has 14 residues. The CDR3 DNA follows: TGTGCCAGTAAAGCGGGGGGGCTCATGGAGACCCAGTACTTC. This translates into CASKAGGLMETQYF.

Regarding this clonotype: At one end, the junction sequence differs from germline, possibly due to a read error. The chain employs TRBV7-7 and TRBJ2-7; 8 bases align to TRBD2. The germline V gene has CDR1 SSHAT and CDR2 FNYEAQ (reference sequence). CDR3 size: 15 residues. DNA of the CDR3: TGTGCTAGCAGCCCCCGGGGGGGCCTGAGAAACGAGCAGTACTTC. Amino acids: CASSPRGGLRNEQYF.

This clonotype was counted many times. Here the CDR3 DNA reads TGTGCCAGCAGCTCAGACAGGATCTATGGCTACACCTTC. Its protein is CASSSDRIYGYTF. The rearrangement uses TRBV2 and TRBJ1-2; the D gene is possibly TRBD1 (6 bases). V was trimmed by 6 bases and J by 4 bases, leaving 12 bases between them. From germline, CDR1 is SNHLY and CDR2 FYNNEI. The CDR3 consists of 13 residues.

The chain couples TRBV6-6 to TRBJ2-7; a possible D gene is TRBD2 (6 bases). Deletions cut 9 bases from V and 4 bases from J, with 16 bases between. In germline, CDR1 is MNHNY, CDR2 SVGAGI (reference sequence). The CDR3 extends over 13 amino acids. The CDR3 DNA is TGTGCCAGTAGCGCTTACGGGGGATACGAGCAGTACTTC. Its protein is CASSAYGGYEQYF.

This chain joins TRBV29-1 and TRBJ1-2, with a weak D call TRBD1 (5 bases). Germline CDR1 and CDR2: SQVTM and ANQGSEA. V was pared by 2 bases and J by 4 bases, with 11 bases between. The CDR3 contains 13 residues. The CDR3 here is CSVERGNFYGYTF. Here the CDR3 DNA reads TGCAGCGTTGAACGGGGGAACTTCTATGGCTACACCTTC. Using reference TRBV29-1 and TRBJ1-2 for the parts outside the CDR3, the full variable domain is SAVISQKPSRDICQRGTSLTIQCQVDSQVTMMFWYRQQPGQSLTLIATANQGSEATYESGFVIDKFPISRPNLTFSTLTVSNMSPEDSSIYLCSVERGNFYGYTFGSGTRLTVV.

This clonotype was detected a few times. The CDR3 is CASRNPRGEAFF. The CDR3 DNA sequence: TGTGCCAGCAGGAACCCCAGGGGTGAAGCTTTCTTT. The rearrangement links TRBV6-5 to TRBJ1-1, with D perhaps TRBD1 (6 bases). Deletions cut 6 bases from V and 7 bases from J, with 12 bases between. CDR3 size: 12 residues. CDR1 is MNHEY, CDR2 SVGAGI, per germline.

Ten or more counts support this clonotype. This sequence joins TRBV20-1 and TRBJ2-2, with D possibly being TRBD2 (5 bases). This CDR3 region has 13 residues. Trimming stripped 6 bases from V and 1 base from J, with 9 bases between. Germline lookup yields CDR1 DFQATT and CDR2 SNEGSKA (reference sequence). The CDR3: CSAFSENTGELFF. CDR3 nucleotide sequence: TGCAGTGCGTTTAGCGAGAACACCGGGGAGCTGTTTTTT.